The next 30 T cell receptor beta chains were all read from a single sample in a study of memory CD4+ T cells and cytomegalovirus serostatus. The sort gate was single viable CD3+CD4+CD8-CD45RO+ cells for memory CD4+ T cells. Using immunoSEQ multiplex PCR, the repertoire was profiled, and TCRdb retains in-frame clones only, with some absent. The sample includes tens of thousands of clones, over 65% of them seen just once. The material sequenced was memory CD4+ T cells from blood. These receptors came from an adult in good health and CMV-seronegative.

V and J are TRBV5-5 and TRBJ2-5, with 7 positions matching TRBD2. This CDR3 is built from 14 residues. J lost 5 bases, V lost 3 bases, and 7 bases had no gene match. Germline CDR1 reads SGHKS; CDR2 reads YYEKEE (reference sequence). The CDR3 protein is CASSWDYFFETQYF. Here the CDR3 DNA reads TGTGCCAGCAGCTGGGACTATTTTTTCGAGACCCAGTACTTC.

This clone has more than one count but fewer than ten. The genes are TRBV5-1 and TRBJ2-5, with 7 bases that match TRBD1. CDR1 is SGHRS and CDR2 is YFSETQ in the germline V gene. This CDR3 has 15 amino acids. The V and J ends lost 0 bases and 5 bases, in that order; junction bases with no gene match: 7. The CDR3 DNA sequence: TGCGCCAGCAGCTTGGAGGGGGCCCCCAGGGAGACCCAGTACTTC. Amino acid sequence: CASSLEGAPRETQYF.

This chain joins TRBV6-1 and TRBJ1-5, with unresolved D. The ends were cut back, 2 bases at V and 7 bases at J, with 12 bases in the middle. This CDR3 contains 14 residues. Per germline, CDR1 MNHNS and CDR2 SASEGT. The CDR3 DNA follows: TGTGCCAGCAGTGAAAAATATTTTAGGCAGCCCCAGCATTTT. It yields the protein CASSEKYFRQPQHF.

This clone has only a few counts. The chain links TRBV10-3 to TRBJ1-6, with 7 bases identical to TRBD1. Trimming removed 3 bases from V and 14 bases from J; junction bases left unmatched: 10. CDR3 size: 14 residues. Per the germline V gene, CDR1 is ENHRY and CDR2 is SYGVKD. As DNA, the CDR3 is TGTGCCATCAGTGATGGTCAGGGGGATAGGACCCTCCACTTT. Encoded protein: CAISDGQGDRTLHF.

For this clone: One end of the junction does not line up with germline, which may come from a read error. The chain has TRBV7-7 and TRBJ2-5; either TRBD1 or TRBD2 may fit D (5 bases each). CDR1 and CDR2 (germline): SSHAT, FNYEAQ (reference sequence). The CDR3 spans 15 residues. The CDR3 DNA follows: TGTGCTAGCAGCCTAGAACGAGGGGAATGGGAGACCCAGTACTTC. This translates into CASSLERGEWETQYF.

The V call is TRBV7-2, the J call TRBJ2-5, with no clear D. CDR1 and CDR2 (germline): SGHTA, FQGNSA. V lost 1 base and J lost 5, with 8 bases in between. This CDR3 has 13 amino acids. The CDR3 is CASSLGVRETQYF. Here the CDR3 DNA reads TGTGCCAGCAGCTTAGGGGTTAGGGAGACCCAGTACTTC.

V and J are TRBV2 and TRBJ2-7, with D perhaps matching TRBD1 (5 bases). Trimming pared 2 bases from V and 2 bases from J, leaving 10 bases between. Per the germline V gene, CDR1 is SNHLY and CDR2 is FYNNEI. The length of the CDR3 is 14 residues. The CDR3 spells CASSEWSTAYEQYF. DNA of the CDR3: TGTGCCAGCAGTGAATGGTCGACAGCCTACGAGCAGTACTTC.

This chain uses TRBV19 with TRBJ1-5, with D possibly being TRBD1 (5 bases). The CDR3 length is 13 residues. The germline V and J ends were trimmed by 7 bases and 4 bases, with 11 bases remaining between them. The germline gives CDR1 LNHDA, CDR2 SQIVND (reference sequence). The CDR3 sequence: CASTDHRNQPQHF. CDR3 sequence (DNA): TGTGCCAGTACCGACCACAGGAATCAGCCCCAGCATTTT.

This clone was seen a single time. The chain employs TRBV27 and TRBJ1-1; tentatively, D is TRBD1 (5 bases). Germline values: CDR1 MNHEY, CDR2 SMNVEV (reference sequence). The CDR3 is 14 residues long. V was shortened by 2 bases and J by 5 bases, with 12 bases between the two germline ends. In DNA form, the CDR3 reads TGTGCCAGCAGTTTACCAGGGATGCGGACTGAAGCTTTCTTT. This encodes CASSLPGMRTEAFF.

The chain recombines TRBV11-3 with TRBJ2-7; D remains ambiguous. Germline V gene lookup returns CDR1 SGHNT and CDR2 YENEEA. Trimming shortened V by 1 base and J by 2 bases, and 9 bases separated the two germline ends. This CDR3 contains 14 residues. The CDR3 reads CASSLGQATYEQYF. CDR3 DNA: TGTGCCAGCAGCTTAGGGCAGGCTACCTACGAGCAGTACTTC.

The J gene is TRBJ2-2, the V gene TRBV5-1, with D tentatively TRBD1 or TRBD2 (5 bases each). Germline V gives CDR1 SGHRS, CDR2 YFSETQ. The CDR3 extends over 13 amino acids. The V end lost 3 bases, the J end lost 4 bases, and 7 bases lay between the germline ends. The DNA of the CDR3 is TGCGCCAGCAGCTGGGACCGCACCGGGGAGCTGTTTTTT. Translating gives CASSWDRTGELFF. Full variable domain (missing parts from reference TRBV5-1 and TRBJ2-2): KAGVTQTPRYLIKTRGQQVTLSCSPISGHRSVSWYQQTPGQGLQFLFEYFSETQRNKGNFPGRFSGRQFSNSRSEMNVSTLELGDSALYLCASSWDRTGELFFGEGSRLTVL.

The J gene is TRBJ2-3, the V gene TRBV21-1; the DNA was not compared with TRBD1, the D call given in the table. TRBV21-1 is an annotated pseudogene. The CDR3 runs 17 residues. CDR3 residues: CASSKGDSHNPTDTQYF. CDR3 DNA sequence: TGTGCCAGCAGCAAAGGGGACAGTCATAACCCCACAGATACGCAGTATTTT.

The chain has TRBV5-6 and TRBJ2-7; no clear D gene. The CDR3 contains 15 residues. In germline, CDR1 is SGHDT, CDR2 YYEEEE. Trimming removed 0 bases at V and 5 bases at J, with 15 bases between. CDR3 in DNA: TGTGCCAGCAGCTTGGCCGGCCCCCTGATGCACGAGCAGTACTTC. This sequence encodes CASSLAGPLMHEQYF.

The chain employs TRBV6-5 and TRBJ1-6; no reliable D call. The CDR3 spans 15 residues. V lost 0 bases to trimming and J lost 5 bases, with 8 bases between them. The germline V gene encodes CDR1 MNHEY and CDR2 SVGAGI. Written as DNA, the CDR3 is TGTGCCAGCAGTTACTCGTGGCAGAATAATTCACCCCTCCACTTT. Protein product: CASSYSWQNNSPLHF.

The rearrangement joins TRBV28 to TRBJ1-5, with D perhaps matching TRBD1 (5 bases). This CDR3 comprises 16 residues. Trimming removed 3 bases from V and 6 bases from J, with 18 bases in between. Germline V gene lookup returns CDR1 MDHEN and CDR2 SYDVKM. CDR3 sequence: CASSFTARVSRQPQHF. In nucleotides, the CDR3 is TGTGCCAGCAGTTTTACAGCCAGGGTCTCCCGTCAGCCCCAGCATTTT. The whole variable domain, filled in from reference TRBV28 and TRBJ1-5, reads DVKVTQSSRYLVKRTGEKVFLECVQDMDHENMFWYRQDPGLGLRLIYFSYDVKMKEKGDIPEGYSVSREKKERFSLILESASTNQTSMYLCASSFTARVSRQPQHFGDGTRLSIL.

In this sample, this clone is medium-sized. The CDR3: CASSKGLAGRGEQFF. CDR3 in DNA: TGTGCCAGCAGCAAGGGACTAGCGGGGAGGGGTGAGCAGTTCTTC. The rearrangement uses TRBV2 and TRBJ2-1; 13 nucleotides align to TRBD2. The V segment lost 6 bases and the J segment 9 bases; nucleotides outside the gene matches: 8. In germline, CDR1 is SNHLY, CDR2 FYNNEI. CDR3 length: 15 residues.

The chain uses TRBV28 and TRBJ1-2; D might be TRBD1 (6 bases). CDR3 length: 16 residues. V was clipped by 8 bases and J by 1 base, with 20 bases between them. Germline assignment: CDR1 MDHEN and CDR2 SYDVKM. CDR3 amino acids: CASQGGYQLHNYGYTF. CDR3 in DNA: TGTGCCAGCCAAGGGGGGTATCAGCTTCATAACTATGGCTACACCTTC.

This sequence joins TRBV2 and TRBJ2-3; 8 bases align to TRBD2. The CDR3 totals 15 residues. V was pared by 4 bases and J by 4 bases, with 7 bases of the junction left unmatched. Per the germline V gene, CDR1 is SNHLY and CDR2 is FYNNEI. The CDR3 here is CASSARTSRADTQYF. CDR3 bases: TGTGCCAGCAGTGCTCGGACTAGCAGAGCAGATACGCAGTATTTT.

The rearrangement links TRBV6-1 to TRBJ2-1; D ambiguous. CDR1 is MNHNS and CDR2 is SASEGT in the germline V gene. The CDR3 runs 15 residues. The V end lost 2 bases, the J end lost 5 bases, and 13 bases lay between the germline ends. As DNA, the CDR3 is TGTGCCAGCAGTGAATGGGCAGAAACCCACAATGAGCAGTTCTTC. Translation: CASSEWAETHNEQFF.

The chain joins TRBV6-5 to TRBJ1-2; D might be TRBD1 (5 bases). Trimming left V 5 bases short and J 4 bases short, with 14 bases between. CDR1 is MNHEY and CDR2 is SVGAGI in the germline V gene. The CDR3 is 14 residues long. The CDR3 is CASSPAGLFYGYTF. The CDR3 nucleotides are TGTGCCAGCAGTCCTGCGGGACTCTTCTATGGCTACACCTTC.

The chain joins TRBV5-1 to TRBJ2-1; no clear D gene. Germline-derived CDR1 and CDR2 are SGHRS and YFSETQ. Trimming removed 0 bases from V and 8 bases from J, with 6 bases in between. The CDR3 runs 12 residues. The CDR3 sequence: CASSLVDYEQFF. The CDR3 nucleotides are TGCGCCAGCAGCTTGGTCGACTATGAGCAGTTCTTC.

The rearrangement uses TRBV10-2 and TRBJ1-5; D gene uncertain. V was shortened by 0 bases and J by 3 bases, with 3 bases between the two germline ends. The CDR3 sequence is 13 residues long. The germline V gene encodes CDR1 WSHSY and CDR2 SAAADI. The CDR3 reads CASSESPNQPQHF. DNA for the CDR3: TGCGCCAGCAGTGAGTCTCCCAATCAGCCCCAGCATTTT.

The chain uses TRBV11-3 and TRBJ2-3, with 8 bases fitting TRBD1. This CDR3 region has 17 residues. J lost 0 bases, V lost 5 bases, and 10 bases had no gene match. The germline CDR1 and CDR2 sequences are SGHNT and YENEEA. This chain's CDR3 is CASSPWGRGRSTDTQYF. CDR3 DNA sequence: TGTGCCAGCAGCCCTTGGGGCAGGGGGCGCAGCACAGATACGCAGTATTTT. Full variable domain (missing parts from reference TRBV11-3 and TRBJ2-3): EAGVVQSPRYKIIEKKQPVAFWCNPISGHNTLYWYLQNLGQGPELLIRYENEEAVDDSQLPKDRFSAERLKGVDSTLKIQPAELGDSAVYLCASSPWGRGRSTDTQYFGPGTRLTVL.

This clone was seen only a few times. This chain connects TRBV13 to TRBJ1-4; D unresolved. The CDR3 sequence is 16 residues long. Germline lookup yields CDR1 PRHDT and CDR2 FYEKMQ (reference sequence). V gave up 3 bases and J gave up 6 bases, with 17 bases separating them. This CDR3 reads CASSFGPIVNYEKLFF. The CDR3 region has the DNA TGTGCCAGCAGCTTTGGACCAATAGTTAACTATGAAAAACTGTTTTTT.

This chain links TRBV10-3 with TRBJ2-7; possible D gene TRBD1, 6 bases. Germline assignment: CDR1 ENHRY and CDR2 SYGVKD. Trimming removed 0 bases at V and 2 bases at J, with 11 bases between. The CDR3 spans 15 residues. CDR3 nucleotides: TGTGCCATCAGTGAGTCGAATGGACAGACCTACGAGCAGTACTTC. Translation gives CAISESNGQTYEQYF.

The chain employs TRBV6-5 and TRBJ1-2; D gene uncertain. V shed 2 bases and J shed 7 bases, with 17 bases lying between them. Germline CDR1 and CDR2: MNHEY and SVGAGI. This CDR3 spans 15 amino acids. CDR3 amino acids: CASSYAGGNKGGYTF. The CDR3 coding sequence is TGTGCCAGCAGTTACGCCGGAGGCAATAAGGGTGGCTACACCTTC.

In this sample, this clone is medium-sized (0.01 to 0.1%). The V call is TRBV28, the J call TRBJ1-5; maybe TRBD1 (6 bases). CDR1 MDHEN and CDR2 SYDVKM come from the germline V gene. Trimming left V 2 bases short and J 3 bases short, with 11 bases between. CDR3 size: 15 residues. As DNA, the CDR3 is TGTGCCAGCAGTTTACTAACAGGGACCAATCAGCCCCAGCATTTT. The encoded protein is CASSLLTGTNQPQHF.

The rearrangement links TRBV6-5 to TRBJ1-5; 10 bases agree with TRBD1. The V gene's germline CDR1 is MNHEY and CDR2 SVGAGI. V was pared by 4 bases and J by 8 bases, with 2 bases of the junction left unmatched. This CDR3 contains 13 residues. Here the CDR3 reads CASSWDRGEPQHF. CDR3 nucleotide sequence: TGTGCCAGCAGTTGGGACAGGGGTGAGCCCCAGCATTTT.

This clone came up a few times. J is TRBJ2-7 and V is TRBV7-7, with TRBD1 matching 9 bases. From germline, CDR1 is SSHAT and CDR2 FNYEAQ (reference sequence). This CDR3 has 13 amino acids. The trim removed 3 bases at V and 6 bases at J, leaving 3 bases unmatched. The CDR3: CASSLRDRAEQYF. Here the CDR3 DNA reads TGTGCCAGCAGCTTGCGGGACAGGGCCGAGCAGTACTTC.

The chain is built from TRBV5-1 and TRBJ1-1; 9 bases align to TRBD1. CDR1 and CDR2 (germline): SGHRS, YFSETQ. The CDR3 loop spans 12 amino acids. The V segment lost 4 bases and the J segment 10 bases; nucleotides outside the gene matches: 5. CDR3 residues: CASSVGQGRAFF. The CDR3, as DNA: TGCGCCAGCAGCGTCGGACAGGGGAGAGCTTTCTTT.